The clone carrying this T cell receptor (beta chain) was counted only a few times. Its antigen remains unidentified. This specimen belongs to a study of T cell responses to AZD1222 COVID-19 vaccine. This CDR3 is built from 15 residues. The V gene lost 3 bases and the J gene lost 4 bases, with 13 bases spanning the gap. Germline CDR1 SGHVT, CDR2 SQSDAQ. Second-dose timings of about 4 or about 12 weeks were pooled. Assay used: immunoSEQ multiplex PCR; TCRdb lists only in-frame clones, some missing. The sample lists 150,000 to 180,000 clones; 90% to 95% were seen once. Notes on the study in general: Spike was spanned by vaccine-associated CD4 TCRs, with dominance at 160-218 and 743-854. Clonal diversity was possibly underestimated; the donors were predominantly white British and more often female.

Source: peripheral blood, taken 28 days after the second AZD1222 dose. The chain carries TRBV7-4 and TRBJ1-5; tentatively, D is TRBD1 (6 bases). The origin of this receptor is an adult who received the AZD1222 COVID-19 vaccine. Here the CDR3 reads CASSFLRTANQPQHF. In nucleotides, the CDR3 is TGTGCCAGCAGCTTTCTTAGGACAGCTAATCAGCCCCAGCATTTT.